The source of this T cell receptor (beta chain) is a study of T cell changes during pregnancy in multiple sclerosis. The CDR3 sequence is 14 residues long. The germline CDR1 and CDR2 sequences are MDHEN and SYDVKM. Germline trimming cut 6 bases from V and 7 bases from J; bases unmatched to any gene: 10. Sequenced by immunoSEQ multiplex PCR; TCRdb stores in-frame clones only, minus some. Of 91,000 or so clones in the sample, 80% to 95% were seen once. This TCR came from a female donor with multiple sclerosis, enrolled in a pregnancy study. Sample: peripheral blood, taken after pregnancy. V and J are TRBV28 and TRBJ2-7, with TRBD1 identical over 9 bases. CDR3 sequence reads: CASSPGQGLREQYF. The CDR3 DNA reads TGTGCCAGCAGCCCGGGACAGGGCTTGAGGGAGCAGTACTTC. Supplemented by reference TRBV28 and TRBJ2-7, the full variable domain reads DVKVTQSSRYLVKRTGEKVFLECVQDMDHENMFWYRQDPGLGLRLIYFSYDVKMKEKGDIPEGYSVSREKKERFSLILESASTNQTSMYLCASSPGQGLREQYFGPGTRLTVT.